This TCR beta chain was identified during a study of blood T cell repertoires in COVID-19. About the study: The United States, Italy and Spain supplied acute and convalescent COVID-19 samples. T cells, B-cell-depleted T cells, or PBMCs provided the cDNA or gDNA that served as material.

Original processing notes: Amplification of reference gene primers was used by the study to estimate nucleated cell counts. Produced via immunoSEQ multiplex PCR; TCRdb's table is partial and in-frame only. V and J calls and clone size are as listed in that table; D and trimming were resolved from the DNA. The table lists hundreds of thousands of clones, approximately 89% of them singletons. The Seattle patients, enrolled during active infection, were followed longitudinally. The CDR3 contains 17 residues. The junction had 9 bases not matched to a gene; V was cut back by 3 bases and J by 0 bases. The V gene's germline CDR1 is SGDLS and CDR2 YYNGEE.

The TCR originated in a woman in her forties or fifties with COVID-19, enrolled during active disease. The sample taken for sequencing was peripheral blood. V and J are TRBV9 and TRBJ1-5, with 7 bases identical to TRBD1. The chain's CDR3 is CASSGTGAPYSNQPQHF. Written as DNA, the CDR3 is TGTGCCAGCAGCGGGACAGGAGCCCCTTATAGCAATCAGCCCCAGCATTTT.